Following are 29 T cell receptor beta chains from one sample sequenced in a study of T cell repertoires in cytomegalovirus infection. TCRdb called the reads again in MiXCR, with one record for every CDR3 protein. Of fewer than 550,000 distinct CDR3 sequences listed, approximately 26% were seen once; the top ten hold around 14%. Sequencing was done on a sample of PBMCs. Source of these receptors: a human donor in good health (CMV status not recorded). Some clones in this sample may be carry-over from other donors' samples.

The chain employs TRBV6-5 and TRBJ2-3; 11 bases are a match to TRBD2. V lost 5 bases and J lost 5; bases outside the gene matches: 3. The germline CDR1 and CDR2 sequences are MNHEY and SVGAGI. This CDR3 region has 14 residues. The CDR3 here is CASSQGLAGDTQYF. The CDR3, as DNA: TGTGCCAGCAGTCAAGGACTAGCGGGAGATACGCAGTATTTT.

Only a few counts were recorded for this clonotype. V is TRBV6-2 or TRBV6-3 and J is TRBJ2-1; TRBD2 matches 10 bases. V lost 7 bases to trimming and J lost 4 bases; unmatched junction nucleotides: 13. CDR3 size: 17 residues. The germline V gene has CDR1 MNHEY and CDR2 SVGEGT. The CDR3 reads CASKGDGSGRTYNEQFF. The CDR3 DNA is TGTGCCAGCAAGGGGGACGGTAGCGGGAGGACATACAATGAGCAGTTCTTC.

This clonotype came up a few times. This sequence joins TRBV6-8 and TRBJ2-1; possibly TRBD2 for D (6 bases). Trimming pared 4 bases from V and 4 bases from J, leaving 11 bases between. CDR1 is MNHGY, CDR2 SAAAGT, per germline. The CDR3 totals 14 residues. This CDR3 reads CASSWDSKYNEQFF. The CDR3 DNA sequence: TGTGCCAGCAGTTGGGACTCGAAATACAATGAGCAGTTCTTC.

The chain carries TRBV6-6 and TRBJ2-1, with TRBD2 identical over 7 bases. The ends lost 5 bases at V and 8 bases at J; junction bases unmatched: 6. Germline V gene lookup returns CDR1 MNHNY and CDR2 SVGAGI (reference sequence). The CDR3 consists of 13 residues. The DNA of the CDR3 is TGTGCCAGCAGTGGACTAGTGGTGCATGAGCAGTTCTTC. Amino acids: CASSGLVVHEQFF.

This clonotype occurred a few times. This sequence joins TRBV7-6 and TRBJ2-7, with TRBD2 matching over 11 bases. V trimming: 1 base; J trimming: 3 bases; junction bases outside the gene matches: 2. Germline CDR1 and CDR2: SGHVS and FNYEAQ. CDR3 length equals 15 residues. This CDR3 reads CASSLGTSGFYEQYV. The CDR3 nucleotides are TGTGCCAGCAGCTTAGGGACTAGCGGGTTCTACGAGCAGTACGTC.

This chain links TRBV30 with TRBJ1-1; TRBD1 agrees at 8 bases. The CDR3 runs to 13 residues. Germline V gene data show CDR1 as GTSNPN and CDR2 as SVGIG (reference sequence). With 0 bases clipped from V and 6 bases from J, the junction kept 3 bases outside the gene matches. The chain's CDR3 is CAWSVGTGPEAFF. The CDR3, as DNA: TGTGCCTGGAGTGTCGGGACAGGTCCTGAAGCTTTCTTT.

This clonotype has more than one count but fewer than ten. This sequence joins TRBV6-1 and TRBJ2-7; D is perhaps TRBD1 or TRBD2 (6 bases each). The germline gives CDR1 MNHNS, CDR2 SASEGT. V was cut by 6 bases and J by 7 bases, with 16 bases left in between. The CDR3 has 13 residues. The CDR3 region is CASRPGARTEQYF. The CDR3 DNA reads as TGTGCCAGCAGACCGGGGGCCAGGACGGAGCAGTACTTC.

The sample holds a few counts of this clonotype. The chain carries TRBV12-3 or TRBV12-4 and TRBJ1-2; D unresolved. The CDR3 spans 14 residues. V was cut by 6 bases and J by 5 bases, with 16 bases left in between. CDR3 protein: CASSRGRTEYGYTF. The CDR3 coding sequence is TGTGCCAGCAGCCGCGGAAGGACGGAGTATGGCTACACCTTC.

The genes are TRBV7-3 and TRBJ2-1, with 8 bases aligning to TRBD2. Germline CDR1 SGHTA, CDR2 FQGTGA. V gave up 7 bases and J gave up 6 bases; unmatched junction bases: 20. The CDR3 consists of 18 residues. The CDR3 DNA is TGTGCCAGCACGCCCGGGCTTTTTGCGGGAGGAATAGGCAATGAGCAGTTCTTC. Its protein is CASTPGLFAGGIGNEQFF. The full variable domain, with the rest looked up from reference TRBV7-3 and TRBJ2-1, is GAGVSQTPSNKVTEKGKYVELRCDPISGHTALYWYRQSLGQGPEFLIYFQGTGAADDSGLPNDRFFAVRPEGSVSTLKIQRTERGDSAVYLCASTPGLFAGGIGNEQFFGPGTRLTVL.

This chain uses TRBV27 with TRBJ2-3, with D perhaps TRBD2 (5 bases). The CDR3 sequence is 18 residues long. Germline-derived CDR1 and CDR2 are MNHEY and SMNVEV (reference sequence). Trimming shortened V by 2 bases and J by 1 base, and 19 bases separated the two germline ends. The CDR3 is CASSLIALGARRTDTQYF. DNA for the CDR3: TGTGCCAGCAGTTTAATAGCCCTGGGAGCGAGGCGCACAGATACGCAGTATTTT.

The rearrangement joins TRBV24-1 to TRBJ1-2; D gene ambiguous. The CDR3 runs 11 residues. Germline CDR1 KGHDR, CDR2 SFDVKD. Trimming stripped 2 bases from V and 9 bases from J, with 6 bases between. The CDR3 spells CATSDSLSYTF. The DNA of the CDR3 is TGTGCCACCAGTGATTCCCTGAGCTACACCTTC.

This chain joins TRBV2 and TRBJ1-5; a possible D gene is TRBD1 (5 bases). Trimming pared 4 bases from V and 1 base from J, leaving 8 bases between. CDR1 and CDR2 from the germline V gene are SNHLY and FYNNEI. This CDR3 is built from 14 residues. The CDR3 sequence: CASSGTISNQPQHF. CDR3 DNA sequence: TGTGCCAGCAGTGGGACAATCAGCAATCAGCCCCAGCATTTT.

On this clonotype: A much larger clone is a single base away; this may be a read error. The chain employs TRBV7-2 and TRBJ1-6; D possibly corresponds to TRBD1 (6 bases). The CDR3 contains 15 residues. Germline loops: CDR1 SGHTA, CDR2 FQGNSA. Here the CDR3 DNA reads TGTGCCAACAGCCTCGAAGGGGGGGCCATTTCACCCCTCCACTTT. Translation gives CANSLEGGAISPLHF.

The chain is built from TRBV10-3 and TRBJ1-1; D call uncertain. This CDR3 is 11 amino acids long. Trimming cost V 5 bases and J 1 base, with 2 bases left between them. Germline loops: CDR1 ENHRY, CDR2 SYGVKD. Written as DNA, the CDR3 is TGTGCCATCAGTAAGAACACTGAAGCTTTCTTT. Translating it yields CAISKNTEAFF.

This clonotype was detected ten times or more. The CDR3, as DNA: TGTGCCAGCAGCCTCAGGTCCGTTTACGAGCAGTACGTC. This translates into CASSLRSVYEQYV. This rearrangement joins TRBV11-2 to TRBJ2-7; unclear D gene. The germline V gene encodes CDR1 SGHAT and CDR2 FQNNGV. V lost 5 bases and J 4 bases, leaving 12 bases between the germline ends. CDR3 length: 13 amino acids.

For this clonotype: In this CDR3 the conserved last residue, phenylalanine or tryptophan, is missing, so a read error is likely. The CDR3 region is CASSLEARDGINEQFL. As DNA, the CDR3 is TGTGCCAGCAGCTTAGAAGCGAGGGACGGAATCAATGAGCAGTTCTTG. This chain links TRBV7-3 with TRBJ2-1, with D perhaps assigned TRBD1 or TRBD2 (5 bases each). With 2 bases removed from V and 6 bases from J, the gap between germline ends came to 17 bases. Germline V CDR1 and CDR2: SGHTA, FQGTGA. The CDR3 is made up of 16 amino acids.

Many counts were recorded for this clonotype. This chain connects TRBV7-2 to TRBJ2-1, with TRBD2 matching 14 bases. V trimming: 5 bases; J trimming: 7 bases; junction bases outside the gene matches: 7. Germline V gene data show CDR1 as SGHTA and CDR2 as FQGNSA. The CDR3 is made up of 16 amino acids. DNA of the CDR3: TGTGCCAGCAGCAAATCCGGGACTAGCGGGAGTAATGAGCAGTTCTTC. The encoded protein is CASSKSGTSGSNEQFF. Together with reference TRBV7-2 and TRBJ2-1, the CDR3 gives the full variable domain: GAGVSQSPSNKVTEKGKDVELRCDPISGHTALYWYRQSLGQGLEFLIYFQGNSAPDKSGLPSDRFSAERTGGSVSTLTIQRTQQEDSAVYLCASSKSGTSGSNEQFFGPGTRLTVL.

This clonotype was seen a few times. The chain links TRBV6-2 or TRBV6-3 to TRBJ2-1; TRBD1 might be the D (6 bases). CDR1 is MNHEY and CDR2 is SVGEGT in the germline V gene. This CDR3 region has 15 residues. Trimming removed 10 bases from V and 0 bases from J, with 16 bases in between. CDR3 region: CATYPGDTSYNEQFF. The DNA of the CDR3 is TGTGCCACCTACCCCGGGGACACCTCCTACAATGAGCAGTTCTTC.

This clonotype appeared a few times. V is TRBV10-3 and J is TRBJ2-1; D gene unclear. The CDR3 spans 16 residues. Germline CDR1 ENHRY, CDR2 SYGVKD. V was trimmed by 0 bases and J by 4 bases, leaving 13 bases between them. Written as DNA, the CDR3 is TGTGCCATCAGTGAGTCGGGTGGGATGAGTTACAATGAGCAGTTCTTC. Translating it yields CAISESGGMSYNEQFF.

The table lists this clonotype with many counts. This CDR3 reads CASSLWKAGASEQFF. CDR3 sequence (DNA): TGTGCCAGCAGCTTATGGAAGGCAGGGGCCTCTGAGCAGTTCTTC. V gene TRBV7-3 combines with J gene TRBJ2-1, with D possibly matching TRBD1 (6 bases). The CDR3 covers 15 residues. Trimming left V 2 bases short and J 9 bases short, with 17 bases between. From germline, CDR1 is SGHTA and CDR2 FQGTGA.

The sample holds a few counts of this clonotype. J is TRBJ2-7 and V is TRBV28; 8 nucleotides line up with TRBD2. Trimming took 2 bases from V and 4 from J; bases not matched to a gene: 7. Germline CDR1 and CDR2: MDHEN and SYDVKM. This CDR3 is built from 15 residues. CDR3 region: CASSLIGGGKYEQYF. The DNA for the CDR3 is TGTGCCAGCAGTTTAATTGGCGGGGGGAAATACGAGCAGTACTTC.

The genes are TRBV28 and TRBJ2-7; 9 bases fit TRBD2. The V segment lost 5 bases and the J segment 2 bases; nucleotides outside the gene matches: 10. Looked up from germline, CDR1 is MDHEN and CDR2 is SYDVKM. The CDR3 extends over 16 amino acids. The DNA of the CDR3 is TGTGCCAGCAGTCTATACTGGACTAGCGAGCCCTACGAGCAGTACTTC. Protein product: CASSLYWTSEPYEQYF.

CDR3 bases: TGCGCCAGCAGCCGCCAGACAGGGTTTTACGAGCAGTACTTC. Residues: CASSRQTGFYEQYF. This sequence joins TRBV5-1 and TRBJ2-7; TRBD1 matches 7 bases. The V and J ends lost 4 bases and 4 bases, in that order; junction bases with no gene match: 8. In germline, CDR1 is SGHRS, CDR2 YFSETQ. This CDR3 region has 14 residues.

This clonotype occurred a few times. This CDR3 reads CASSVGRNTEAFF. The DNA of the CDR3 is TGTGCCAGTAGTGTGGGACGGAACACTGAAGCTTTCTTT. The rearrangement joins TRBV19 to TRBJ1-1; D might be TRBD1 (5 bases). V was shortened by 5 bases and J by 1 base, with 8 bases between the two germline ends. The CDR3 covers 13 residues. Germline assignment: CDR1 LNHDA and CDR2 SQIVND (reference sequence). Full variable domain (missing parts from reference TRBV19 and TRBJ1-1): DGGITQSPKYLFRKEGQNVTLSCEQNLNHDAMYWYRQDPGQGLRLIYYSQIVNDFQKGDIAEGYSVSREKKESFPLTVTSAQKNPTAFYLCASSVGRNTEAFFGQGTRLTVV.

This clonotype was observed a few times. The chain employs TRBV7-6 and TRBJ2-1; TRBD2 aligns across 8 bases. The CDR3 spans 17 residues. V was pared by 1 base and J by 8 bases, with 13 bases of the junction left unmatched. Germline V lookup: CDR1 SGHVS, CDR2 FNYEAQ. The CDR3 nucleotides read TGTGCCAGCAGCTTAGACGGGTACGGGAGGGCCAAATATGAGCAGTTCTTC. Its translation is CASSLDGYGRAKYEQFF.

This clonotype was found a few times. The rearrangement joins TRBV6-6 to TRBJ2-7; no definite D call. The V gene's germline CDR1 is MNHNY and CDR2 SVGAGI (reference sequence). The CDR3 sequence is 12 residues long. V dropped 0 bases and J dropped 4 bases, with 4 bases sitting between them. CDR3 protein: CASSYSLYEQYV. The CDR3 bases are TGTGCCAGCAGTTACTCGCTGTACGAGCAGTACGTC.

The J gene is TRBJ2-2, the V gene TRBV11-2; D is unclear. The CDR3 runs 14 residues. Germline V gene data show CDR1 as SGHAT and CDR2 as FQNNGV. V was trimmed by 1 base and J by 6 bases, leaving 9 bases between them. CDR3 sequence: CASSLGLFAGELFF. CDR3 coding DNA: TGTGCCAGCAGCTTAGGCCTATTCGCCGGGGAGCTGTTTTTT.

This clonotype has ten or more counts. The chain couples TRBV7-4 to TRBJ2-7; perhaps TRBD2 as D (5 bases). CDR3 length: 11 amino acids. CDR1 and CDR2 from the germline V gene are SGHVT and SQSDAQ. The DNA of the CDR3 is TGTGCCAGCAGCCCAGTGCGGGTGAGGGCCGTC. This sequence encodes CASSPVRVRAV.

This chain links TRBV27 with TRBJ1-2, with a weak D call TRBD1 (5 bases). Germline CDR1 MNHEY, CDR2 SMNVEV (reference sequence). The length of the CDR3 is 16 residues. Trimming cost V 3 bases and J 2 bases, with 16 bases left between them. The CDR3 protein is CASSFVGDPENYGYTF. The CDR3 coding sequence is TGTGCCAGCAGTTTTGTGGGGGACCCCGAAAACTATGGCTACACCTTC.